A single sample is the source of the 27 T cell receptor beta chains below, sequenced in a study of blood T cell repertoires in COVID-19. Here immunoSEQ multiplex PCR was the method, and the copy in TCRdb shows in-frame clones only, minus some. The sample consists of a few hundred thousand clones, about 82% of them appearing once. The source material was peripheral blood. These receptors were collected from an elderly man with acute or convalescent COVID-19.

The rearrangement uses TRBV11-1 and TRBJ2-7; D is possibly TRBD1 or TRBD2 (5 bases each). CDR3 length equals 14 residues. Germline CDR1 reads SGHAT; CDR2 reads FQDESV (reference sequence). The V end was cut by 5 bases, the J end by 7 bases, with 18 bases between. The CDR3: CASSLGTSQGEQYF. For the CDR3, the DNA is TGTGCCAGCAGCCTAGGGACCTCTCAGGGTGAGCAGTACTTC.

The chain has TRBV24-1 and TRBJ2-3; TRBD1 aligns across 9 bases. The CDR3 consists of 17 residues. The germline CDR1 and CDR2 sequences are KGHDR and SFDVKD. With 5 bases clipped from V and 5 bases from J, the junction kept 13 bases outside the gene matches. The CDR3 loop is CATSVADRGRKGDTQYF. In DNA, the CDR3 is TGTGCCACCAGTGTCGCGGACAGGGGCCGAAAGGGAGATACGCAGTATTTT.

The chain combines TRBV10-1 with TRBJ2-1; 7 bases agree with TRBD1. Per germline, CDR1 WNHNN and CDR2 SYGVQD (reference sequence). This CDR3 has 15 residues. Trimming at V came to 6 bases and at J to 4 bases, leaving 9 bases not matched to a gene. The CDR3 region is CASRKGDSPYNEQFF. In nucleotides, the CDR3 is TGCGCCAGCAGAAAGGGGGACAGCCCATACAATGAGCAGTTCTTC.

The chain joins TRBV4-3 to TRBJ1-1; D unresolved. Germline values: CDR1 LGHNA, CDR2 YSLEER. The CDR3 is 14 amino acids. Trimming left V 4 bases short and J 1 base short, with 10 bases between. The CDR3 spells CASSLTTSNTEAFF. CDR3 in DNA: TGCGCCAGCAGCCTTACAACCTCGAACACTGAAGCTTTCTTT.

The chain couples TRBV3-1 (or the pseudogene TRBV3-2) to TRBJ1-6; 9 bases match TRBD1. This CDR3 has 16 amino acids. CDR1 is LGHDT, CDR2 YNNKEL, per germline (reference sequence). Unmatched junction bases numbered 7, after V lost 4 bases and J lost 6 bases. CDR3 loop: CASSPFGTGSNSPLHF. The DNA for the CDR3 is TGTGCCAGCAGCCCATTTGGGACAGGGAGTAATTCACCCCTCCACTTT.

The J gene is TRBJ1-5, the V gene TRBV5-1; D is perhaps TRBD1 (6 bases). Germline V gene lookup returns CDR1 SGHRS and CDR2 YFSETQ. The CDR3 runs 14 residues. Between the trimmed V and J ends, which lost 4 bases and 5 bases, there was a span of 13 bases. The CDR3 nucleotides read TGCGCCAGCAGCCCGGGACATGGAGATCAGCCCCAGCATTTT. It translates to CASSPGHGDQPQHF.

V usage is TRBV5-5 and J usage is TRBJ2-7; D not certain. CDR1 is SGHKS, CDR2 YYEKEE, per germline (reference sequence). The ends were cut back, 3 bases at V and 3 bases at J, with 4 bases in the middle. The CDR3 covers 11 residues. CDR3 residues: CASSSNYEQYF. As DNA, the CDR3 is TGTGCCAGCAGCTCAAACTACGAGCAGTACTTC.

This clone was observed many times. V and J are TRBV2 and TRBJ2-7; 11 bases fit TRBD1. The CDR3 totals 13 residues. After removal of 9 bases from V and 5 bases from J, the junction contained 6 bases not matched to a gene. Per germline, CDR1 SNHLY and CDR2 FYNNEI. The CDR3 DNA follows: TGTGCCAGGGGGGACAGGGGGAGGAACGAGCAGTACTTC. It codes for CARGDRGRNEQYF. The whole variable domain, filled in from reference TRBV2 and TRBJ2-7, reads EPEVTQTPSHQVTQMGQEVILRCVPISNHLYFYWYRQILGQKVEFLVSFYNNEISEKSEIFDDQFSVERPDGSNFTLKIRSTKLEDSAMYFCARGDRGRNEQYFGPGTRLTVT.

This rearrangement joins TRBV28 to TRBJ1-5; TRBD1 is a possible D gene (5 bases). Germline CDR1 MDHEN, CDR2 SYDVKM. V was clipped by 5 bases and J by 2 bases, with 16 bases between them. CDR3 length equals 16 residues. CDR3 sequence reads: CASSPPGGTGNQPQHF. CDR3 nucleotide sequence: TGTGCCAGCAGTCCGCCGGGGGGTACGGGCAATCAGCCCCAGCATTTT. Combining the CDR3 with reference TRBV28 and TRBJ1-5 gives the whole variable domain DVKVTQSSRYLVKRTGEKVFLECVQDMDHENMFWYRQDPGLGLRLIYFSYDVKMKEKGDIPEGYSVSREKKERFSLILESASTNQTSMYLCASSPPGGTGNQPQHFGDGTRLSIL.

This clone has a single count. The chain joins TRBV12-3 or TRBV12-4 to TRBJ1-5; a weak D match, TRBD1 (6 bases). The germline V and J ends were trimmed by 6 bases and 9 bases, with 12 bases remaining between them. The CDR3 covers 12 residues. This chain's CDR3 is CASRTGSGPQHF. The CDR3, as DNA: TGTGCCAGCAGGACAGGCTCGGGGCCCCAGCATTTT.

This chain uses TRBV6-5 with TRBJ1-2; possibly TRBD1 for D (5 bases). The CDR3 is 15 amino acids. The V end lost 0 bases, the J end lost 0 bases, and 8 bases lay between the germline ends. Germline CDR1 MNHEY, CDR2 SVGAGI. CDR3 sequence (DNA): TGTGCCAGCAGTTACTCCAGGGCCGCTAACTATGGCTACACCTTC. Translating gives CASSYSRAANYGYTF.

The rearrangement links TRBV6-2 or TRBV6-3 to TRBJ2-2; 10 nucleotides align to TRBD2. Germline trimming cut 2 bases from V and 2 bases from J; bases unmatched to any gene: 5. This CDR3 comprises 17 residues. The germline gives CDR1 MNHEY, CDR2 SVGEGT. CDR3 coding DNA: TGTGCCAGCAGTTACGTGCTAGCGGGGGTTAACACCGGGGAGCTGTTTTTT. Amino acids: CASSYVLAGVNTGELFF.

The chain couples TRBV9 to TRBJ2-3, with 9 bases identical to TRBD2. With 0 bases clipped from V and 6 bases from J, the junction kept 5 bases outside the gene matches. Germline CDR1 is SGDLS and CDR2 is YYNGEE. The CDR3 spans 15 residues. The CDR3, as DNA: TGTGCCAGCAGCGTAGGGTCTAGCGGGACGGATACGCAGTATTTT. Protein sequence: CASSVGSSGTDTQYF.

This chain uses TRBV5-4 with TRBJ1-2; no clear D. Germline V gene lookup returns CDR1 SGHNT and CDR2 YYREEE (reference sequence). With 1 base removed from V and 0 bases from J, the gap between germline ends came to 10 bases. There are 15 residues in the CDR3. CDR3 nucleotide sequence: TGTGCCAGCAGCTTGATCGCTACTACTAACTATGGCTACACCTTC. Protein product: CASSLIATTNYGYTF.

This chain uses TRBV24-1 with TRBJ2-5; TRBD1 matches 10 bases. With 6 bases clipped from V and 3 bases from J, the junction kept 3 bases outside the gene matches. The germline V gene encodes CDR1 KGHDR and CDR2 SFDVKD. The CDR3 spans 14 residues. CDR3 sequence: CATSRTGGEETQYF. The CDR3 DNA reads as TGTGCCACCAGTAGGACAGGGGGGGAAGAGACCCAGTACTTC.

This chain connects TRBV20-1 to TRBJ2-1; TRBD2 might be the D (7 bases). This CDR3 spans 14 amino acids. V was trimmed by 3 bases and J by 8 bases, leaving 17 bases between them. The germline V gene has CDR1 DFQATT and CDR2 SNEGSKA (reference sequence). CDR3 DNA: TGCAGTGCTAGTAGGCGGGGGCTTAGGGATGAGCAGTTCTTC. It yields the protein CSASRRGLRDEQFF.

The V and J genes are TRBV9 and TRBJ2-5; 8 nucleotides align to TRBD1. From germline, CDR1 is SGDLS and CDR2 YYNGEE. The CDR3 is made up of 15 amino acids. With 3 bases clipped from V and 2 bases from J, the junction kept 6 bases outside the gene matches. CDR3 protein: CASSAGQGRQETQYF. The CDR3 region has the DNA TGTGCCAGCAGCGCCGGACAGGGTAGACAAGAGACCCAGTACTTC.

V and J are TRBV6-4 and TRBJ2-2; D not resolved. V dropped 0 bases and J dropped 4 bases, with 9 bases sitting between them. Per germline, CDR1 MRHNA and CDR2 SNTAGT. The CDR3 length is 15 residues. CDR3 DNA sequence: TGTGCCAGCAGTGACTCGATGAGTGTCACCGGGGAGCTGTTTTTT. It encodes CASSDSMSVTGELFF.

The chain uses TRBV4-2 and TRBJ2-2; no definite D call. Germline V gives CDR1 LGHNA, CDR2 YNFKEQ. CDR3 length equals 15 residues. V lost 0 bases and J lost 0, with 5 bases in between. CDR3 coding DNA: TGTGCCAGCAGCCAAGAATCGGCGAACACCGGGGAGCTGTTTTTT. It translates to CASSQESANTGELFF.

The chain couples TRBV28 to TRBJ1-6; 10 nucleotides line up with TRBD1. The CDR3 sequence is 15 residues long. CDR1 and CDR2 from the germline V gene are MDHEN and SYDVKM. V lost 5 bases to trimming and J lost 8 bases; unmatched junction nucleotides: 6. For the CDR3, the DNA is TGTGCCAGCAGTCTTCTGGGACAGGGGCATTCACCCCTCCACTTT. Encoded protein: CASSLLGQGHSPLHF.

V usage is TRBV6-1 and J usage is TRBJ2-1; 13 bases are a match to TRBD2. V was clipped by 3 bases and J by 7 bases; unmatched bases: 6. The CDR3 runs to 16 residues. Per the germline V gene, CDR1 is MNHNS and CDR2 is SASEGT. The CDR3 loop reads CASSDPGLAGLNEQFF. CDR3 DNA sequence: TGTGCCAGCAGTGACCCGGGACTAGCGGGACTAAATGAGCAGTTCTTC.

The V and J genes are TRBV6-5 and TRBJ1-1, with D tentatively TRBD1 (6 bases). From germline, CDR1 is MNHEY and CDR2 SVGAGI. V lost 7 bases and J lost 2, with 17 bases in between. The CDR3 spans 15 residues. CDR3 sequence: CASKAGAGLNTEAFF. The CDR3 DNA reads TGTGCCAGCAAGGCAGGGGCCGGATTAAACACTGAAGCTTTCTTT.

The chain carries TRBV28 and TRBJ1-6, with TRBD1 identical over 9 bases. This CDR3 contains 16 residues. The ends lost 7 bases at V and 5 bases at J; junction bases unmatched: 9. CDR1 is MDHEN, CDR2 SYDVKM, per germline. Here the CDR3 DNA reads TGTGCCAGCAACCGTCCGACAGGGGGGGATAATTCACCCCTCCACTTT. Translating it yields CASNRPTGGDNSPLHF.

About this clone: The junction differs from germline at one of its ends, possibly a read error. The CDR3 loop is CASSPGGGRADTQYF. The DNA of the CDR3 is TGTGCTAGCAGCCCGGGGGGCGGGAGGGCAGATACGCAGTATTTT. The V gene is TRBV7-7, the J gene TRBJ2-3; 9 bases line up with TRBD2. Germline V gene sequence: CDR1 SSHAT, CDR2 FNYEAQ (reference sequence). This CDR3 is 15 amino acids long.

CDR3 amino acids: CASSGQGSPFEKLFF. The CDR3 DNA follows: TGTGCCAGCAGCGGTCAGGGGAGCCCATTTGAAAAACTGTTTTTT. The V call is TRBV5-5, the J call TRBJ1-4, with a tentative D call TRBD1 (6 bases). The CDR3 is 15 amino acids. V was shortened by 4 bases and J by 7 bases, with 17 bases between the two germline ends. Germline values: CDR1 SGHKS, CDR2 YYEKEE (reference sequence).

This sequence joins TRBV2 and TRBJ2-5; the match to TRBD2 covers 15 bases. CDR1 is SNHLY, CDR2 FYNNEI, per germline. The CDR3 runs to 15 residues. The V gene end was trimmed by 5 bases and the J gene end by 5 bases; junction bases not matched to a gene: 3. Here the CDR3 reads CASSRGTSGRETQYF. The CDR3 nucleotides read TGTGCCAGCAGTCGAGGGACTAGCGGGAGGGAGACCCAGTACTTC.

V is TRBV29-1 and J is TRBJ1-2; D call uncertain. The CDR3 covers 11 residues. Looked up from germline, CDR1 is SQVTM and CDR2 is ANQGSEA. Trimming took off 6 bases at V and 4 bases at J, with 9 bases between the two ends. This CDR3 is CSVAYSYGYTF. CDR3 sequence (DNA): TGCAGCGTCGCTTACAGCTATGGCTACACCTTC.